This is a list of T cell receptor beta chains from one sample in a study of blood T cell repertoires in COVID-19. Sequencing used immunoSEQ multiplex PCR; TCRdb keeps in-frame clones, though not all of them. The sample yields about 55,000 clones, around 83% seen once. The sample consisted of peripheral blood. These receptors all stem from a woman aged 60-75 years with acute or convalescent COVID-19. CDR3s include the opening cysteine and the closing phenylalanine or tryptophan. D genes are given only for firm matches. Clone size is shown for a subset of rows, as once, few, many or a class of expanded clone.

D gene	V gene	J gene	clone size	CDR3 DNA	CDR3 protein
NA	TRBV28	TRBJ1-2	NA	TGTGCCAGCAGTTTATCCTCCGCAGTCGACTATGGCTACACCTTC	CASSLSSAVDYGYTF
NA	TRBV7-8	TRBJ1-1	NA	TGTGCCAGCAGTGGGAGAGCAATGAACACTGAAGCTTTCTTT	CASSGRAMNTEAFF
NA	TRBV2	TRBJ1-3	once	TGTGCCAGCAGTGTGGGACAACCGAGCTCTGGAAACACCATATATTTT	CASSVGQPSSGNTIYF
TRBD1	TRBV14	TRBJ1-4	few	TGTGCCAGCCTATCGAGGACAGGGGGCTTAGGAACTAATGAAAAACTGTTTTTT	CASLSRTGGLGTNEKLFF
NA	TRBV9	TRBJ2-1	NA	TGTGCCAGCAGCGCCCTAGCAAACAATGAGCAGTTCTTC	CASSALANNEQFF
TRBD1	TRBV6-5	TRBJ2-7	NA	TGTGCCAGCAGCCGACAGGGGTGGGGCGAGCAGTACTTC	CASSRQGWGEQYF
TRBD1	TRBV19	TRBJ1-2	NA	TGTGCCAGCGCTTCAGAAGCCCGGGACAGCTCTAACTATGGCTACACCTTC	CASASEARDSSNYGYTF
TRBD1	TRBV28	TRBJ1-3	NA	TGTGCCAGCACACCGGGACAGGGGACCGGAAACACCATATATTTT	CASTPGQGTGNTIYF
NA	TRBV20-1	TRBJ1-4	NA	TGCAGTGCTAGAGATATCGAAAAACTGTTTTTT	CSARDIEKLFF
TRBD1	TRBV24-1	TRBJ1-2	NA	TGTGCCACCAGTGACCCACGGACAGGGGACGCGGGCTACACCTTC	CATSDPRTGDAGYTF
NA	TRBV3-1/TRBV3-2	TRBJ1-1	NA	TGTGCCAGCAGCCAATATGGACGGGGGAACACTGAAGCTTTCTTT	CASSQYGRGNTEAFF
NA	TRBV6-5	TRBJ1-2	NA	TGTGCCAGCAGTTACTCGAGGTTTGAGGGAGGCTACACCTTC	CASSYSRFEGGYTF
TRBD1	TRBV27	TRBJ1-5	NA	TGTGCCAGCAGACGCGCAGGGGGCGGGAATCAGCCCCAGCATTTT	CASRRAGGGNQPQHF